Below are 29 T cell receptor beta chains sequenced from a single sample in a study of cytomegalovirus exposure and HLA in healthy donors. The PCR was carried out with 60 Vbeta primers and 13 Jbeta primers. The repertoire was sequenced with immunoSEQ multiplex PCR; TCRdb's copy has only in-frame clones and lacks some. The sample carries around 140,000 clones, 70% to 80% recorded once. Specimen: PBMCs. The receptors here all came from a woman aged 55-69 years in good health and CMV-seronegative.

The chain recombines TRBV5-1 with TRBJ2-3, with 7 positions matching TRBD1. CDR1 is SGHRS, CDR2 YFSETQ, per germline. The CDR3 sequence is 14 residues long. Germline trimming cut 6 bases from V and 1 base from J; bases unmatched to any gene: 5. CDR3 DNA sequence: TGCGCCAGCAACGAGGGGGCCCGCACAGATACGCAGTATTTT. Translation gives CASNEGARTDTQYF. The full variable domain, completed using reference TRBV5-1 and TRBJ2-3, is KAGVTQTPRYLIKTRGQQVTLSCSPISGHRSVSWYQQTPGQGLQFLFEYFSETQRNKGNFPGRFSGRQFSNSRSEMNVSTLELGDSALYLCASNEGARTDTQYFGPGTRLTVL.

J is TRBJ1-1 and V is TRBV27; D may be TRBD1 (6 bases). Trimming left V 8 bases short and J 10 bases short, with 23 bases between. This CDR3 spans 14 amino acids. Germline assignment: CDR1 MNHEY and CDR2 SMNVEV (reference sequence). In DNA form, the CDR3 reads TGTGCCAGCTTGCGCTCCCCAGGGGAATTGCGAGCTTTCTTT. Its translation: CASLRSPGELRAFF.

Only a few counts were recorded for this clone. The CDR3 nucleotides read TGTGCCAGCAGCCCACTCCCGCGCGGACAAACTACCGAAGCTTTCTTT. It translates to CASSPLPRGQTTEAFF. This chain joins TRBV11-2 and TRBJ1-1, with D possibly being TRBD1 (5 bases). This CDR3 contains 16 residues. Between the trimmed V and J ends, which lost 5 bases and 8 bases, there was a span of 24 bases. Looked up from germline, CDR1 is SGHAT and CDR2 is FQNNGV.

The chain uses TRBV10-3 and TRBJ1-2, with unresolved D. Looked up from germline, CDR1 is ENHRY and CDR2 is SYGVKD. CDR3 size: 14 residues. V was shortened by 0 bases and J by 4 bases, with 9 bases between the two germline ends. CDR3 in DNA: TGTGCCATCAGTGAGTCGGGCCAGGTCTATGGCTACACCTTC. Its protein is CAISESGQVYGYTF.

This chain links TRBV18 with TRBJ2-5; TRBD2 might be the D (5 bases). V lost 0 bases to trimming and J lost 4 bases, with 15 bases between them. There are 16 residues in the CDR3. The germline CDR1 and CDR2 sequences are KGHSH and LQKENI. Here the CDR3 DNA reads TGTGCCAGCTCACCACCGGGAGTGGGCTTGTCAGAGACCCAGTACTTC. Its translation is CASSPPGVGLSETQYF.

This chain connects TRBV7-3 to TRBJ1-1, with D perhaps matching TRBD1 (6 bases). This CDR3 spans 16 amino acids. Trimming removed 5 bases from V and 4 bases from J, with 20 bases in between. Germline V gene lookup returns CDR1 SGHTA and CDR2 FQGTGA. CDR3 in amino acids: CASSPRQGQLGTEAFF. The CDR3 DNA follows: TGTGCCAGCAGCCCCCGGCAGGGACAACTGGGCACTGAAGCTTTCTTT.

This clone was recorded only once. This rearrangement joins TRBV7-2 to TRBJ2-7; a weak D match, TRBD1 (6 bases). This CDR3 contains 17 residues. The germline V and J ends were trimmed by 2 bases and 7 bases, with 24 bases remaining between them. Germline assignment: CDR1 SGHTA and CDR2 FQGNSA. The CDR3 is CASSLIVGRQAVLEQYF. The CDR3 DNA reads as TGTGCCAGCAGCTTAATAGTCGGGCGACAGGCCGTTTTGGAGCAGTACTTC.

The chain couples TRBV7-9 to TRBJ2-3; TRBD1 matches at 8 bases. The V gene's germline CDR1 is SEHNR and CDR2 FQNEAQ (reference sequence). The CDR3 sequence is 13 residues long. After removal of 8 bases from V and 6 bases from J, the junction contained 7 bases not matched to a gene. CDR3 DNA sequence: TGTGCCAGCCTGGGGACAGGTCCCGATACGCAGTATTTT. Amino acids: CASLGTGPDTQYF.

J is TRBJ1-4 and V is TRBV4-1; D possibly corresponds to TRBD1 (6 bases). CDR1 is MGHRA, CDR2 YSYEKL, per germline. The V end was cut by 1 base, the J end by 0 bases, with 18 bases between. This CDR3 contains 19 residues. CDR3 protein: CASSQATQGGAATNEKLFF. The CDR3 bases are TGCGCCAGCAGCCAAGCGACACAGGGTGGGGCTGCAACTAATGAAAAACTGTTTTTT.

The chain joins TRBV23-1 to TRBJ2-7, with 9 bases that match TRBD1. TRBV23-1 is noted as an ORF with a role that remains uncertain. The length of the CDR3 is 20 residues. V gave up 2 bases and J gave up 2 bases; unmatched junction bases: 19. CDR3 sequence: CASSQATPGQGSPPPYEQYF. CDR3 coding DNA: TGCGCCAGCAGTCAAGCAACACCGGGACAGGGTAGTCCTCCCCCCTACGAGCAGTACTTC.

This chain connects TRBV27 to TRBJ1-5; D is undetermined. The CDR3 has 14 amino acids. The germline V and J ends were trimmed by 2 bases and 4 bases, with 9 bases remaining between them. In germline, CDR1 is MNHEY, CDR2 SMNVEV (reference sequence). CDR3 loop: CASSLTQKNQPQHF. The CDR3 DNA is TGTGCCAGCAGTTTAACACAGAAGAATCAGCCCCAGCATTTT.

This chain links TRBV19 with TRBJ1-1; 7 bases match TRBD1. The CDR3 contains 15 residues. V trimming: 3 bases; J trimming: 0 bases; junction bases outside the gene matches: 4. Germline values: CDR1 LNHDA, CDR2 SQIVND (reference sequence). CDR3 in DNA: TGTGCCAGTAGTATGGGCAGGGGGTTGAACACTGAAGCTTTCTTT. Its translation: CASSMGRGLNTEAFF.

This clone was seen only once. This chain joins TRBV28 and TRBJ1-2, with 12 bases lining up with TRBD1. Germline loops: CDR1 MDHEN, CDR2 SYDVKM. The CDR3 spans 15 residues. The ends lost 3 bases at V and 8 bases at J; junction bases unmatched: 7. CDR3 residues: CASSLGTGGRDGYTF. DNA of the CDR3: TGTGCCAGCAGTTTGGGGACAGGGGGCAGGGACGGCTACACCTTC.

CDR3 DNA sequence: TGTGCCAGCAGCTTGGGGACTAGCTCACAAGAGACCCAGTACTTC. Protein product: CASSLGTSSQETQYF. The genes are TRBV7-6 and TRBJ2-5; TRBD2 matches at 9 bases. V was clipped by 3 bases and J by 2 bases; unmatched bases: 4. The CDR3 loop spans 15 amino acids. Looked up from germline, CDR1 is SGHVS and CDR2 is FNYEAQ.

This chain links TRBV5-1 with TRBJ2-2, with no clear D. Per the germline V gene, CDR1 is SGHRS and CDR2 is YFSETQ. V was shortened by 4 bases and J by 5 bases, with 9 bases between the two germline ends. CDR3 length equals 13 residues. The CDR3 DNA follows: TGCGCCAGCAGCACCCTAGAGACCGGGGAGCTGTTTTTT. Translation: CASSTLETGELFF.

The rearrangement joins TRBV11-2 to TRBJ2-3; unclear D gene. The CDR3 has 11 residues. V lost 3 bases and J 11 bases, leaving 9 bases between the germline ends. CDR1 is SGHAT, CDR2 FQNNGV, per germline. DNA for the CDR3: TGTGCCAGCAGCTTCATCGGTGGGCAGTATTTT. Translated, it gives CASSFIGGQYF. The entire variable domain, with the rest obtained from reference TRBV11-2 and TRBJ2-3, is as follows: EAGVAQSPRYKIIEKRQSVAFWCNPISGHATLYWYQQILGQGPKLLIQFQNNGVVDDSQLPKDRFSAERLKGVDSTLKIQPAKLEDSAVYLCASSFIGGQYFGPGTRLTVL.

The chain combines TRBV5-4 with TRBJ1-1, with unresolved D. Germline loops: CDR1 SGHNT, CDR2 YYREEE (reference sequence). This CDR3 has 13 amino acids. Trimming took 4 bases from V and 1 from J, leaving 8 bases between them. The CDR3, as DNA: TGTGCCAGCAGCCGTGACAAGAACACTGAAGCTTTCTTT. Translating it yields CASSRDKNTEAFF.

The chain joins TRBV20-1 to TRBJ1-4; D may be TRBD1 (5 bases). CDR3 length equals 11 residues. Trimming cost V 7 bases and J 6 bases, with 9 bases left between them. Germline loops: CDR1 DFQATT, CDR2 SNEGSKA (reference sequence). The CDR3 loop reads CSGGVYEKLFF. The CDR3 DNA sequence: TGCAGTGGGGGGGTGTATGAAAAACTGTTTTTT.

The chain recombines TRBV28 with TRBJ1-5; TRBD1 agrees at 8 bases. The CDR3 length is 15 residues. Germline values: CDR1 MDHEN, CDR2 SYDVKM. The ends lost 3 bases at V and 6 bases at J; junction bases unmatched: 7. In DNA form, the CDR3 reads TGTGCCAGCAGTTTGCCCAGGGGGCTTCTTCAGCCCCAGCATTTT. This codes for CASSLPRGLLQPQHF.

V and J are TRBV9 and TRBJ2-1, with D possibly being TRBD1 (6 bases). Germline loops: CDR1 SGDLS, CDR2 YYNGEE. The CDR3 totals 16 residues. Deletions cut 0 bases from V and 4 bases from J, with 14 bases between. CDR3 DNA: TGTGCCAGCAGCGTAGAAGGGGTCGGACAGTACAATGAGCAGTTCTTC. Translating gives CASSVEGVGQYNEQFF.

This rearrangement joins TRBV7-2 to TRBJ2-2; 11 bases are shared with TRBD2. CDR3 length: 16 amino acids. The V gene end was trimmed by 3 bases and the J gene end by 3 bases; junction bases not matched to a gene: 3. CDR1 and CDR2 (germline): SGHTA, FQGNSA. The CDR3, as DNA: TGTGCCAGCAGCTTCCATAGCGGGGGGGACACCGGGGAGCTGTTTTTT. As protein: CASSFHSGGDTGELFF.

In its sample, this clone was seen a few times. J is TRBJ2-7 and V is TRBV6-1; no clear D. Trimming took off 1 base at V and 3 bases at J, with 10 bases between the two ends. The germline CDR1 and CDR2 sequences are MNHNS and SASEGT. This CDR3 spans 14 amino acids. DNA of the CDR3: TGTGCCAGCAGTGAAGGGCTCATTCACTACGAGCAGTACTTC. It translates to CASSEGLIHYEQYF.

V usage is TRBV7-3 and J usage is TRBJ1-6; D is possibly TRBD1 (5 bases). The CDR3 runs to 15 residues. Trimming removed 4 bases at V and 9 bases at J, with 16 bases between. The germline V gene has CDR1 SGHTA and CDR2 FQGTGA. CDR3 DNA sequence: TGTGCCAGCAGCTCGGACGCCGGACATGGTTCACCCCTCCACTTT. Its protein product is CASSSDAGHGSPLHF.

The chain carries TRBV23-1 and TRBJ1-2; 9 bases are shared with TRBD1. TRBV23-1 is filed as an ORF, its function uncertain. V lost 7 bases and J lost 4; bases outside the gene matches: 13. This CDR3 has 16 residues. This CDR3 reads CASNYRGPLPLYGYTF. CDR3 nucleotides: TGCGCCAGCAACTACAGGGGGCCTCTCCCCCTCTATGGCTACACCTTC.

This sequence joins TRBV10-2 and TRBJ2-1, with 11 bases matching TRBD2. There are 12 residues in the CDR3. Germline V gives CDR1 WSHSY, CDR2 SAAADI. The V gene end was trimmed by 6 bases and the J gene end by 12 bases; junction bases not matched to a gene: 4. CDR3 loop: CASSLAGGWQFF. The DNA for the CDR3 is TGCGCCAGCAGCCTAGCGGGAGGATGGCAGTTCTTC.

The genes are TRBV7-9 and TRBJ1-1; 7 bases are a match to TRBD1. Germline CDR1 and CDR2: SEHNR and FQNEAQ (reference sequence). The CDR3 loop spans 17 amino acids. V trimming: 1 base; J trimming: 4 bases; junction bases outside the gene matches: 12. The CDR3 DNA reads TGTGCCAGCAGCTTAGGGAATAAGCGAGGGGGCCTCACTGAAGCTTTCTTT. The encoded protein is CASSLGNKRGGLTEAFF.

This clone has just a few counts. This chain joins TRBV5-6 and TRBJ1-1, with 7 bases matching TRBD1. The CDR3 length is 16 residues. Per the germline V gene, CDR1 is SGHDT and CDR2 is YYEEEE. The J segment lost 4 bases and the V segment lost 1 base, leaving 10 bases of the junction unmatched. In nucleotides, the CDR3 is TGTGCCAGCAGCTTGAGGGGGCTGGGGGAAAGCACTGAAGCTTTCTTT. It is translated as CASSLRGLGESTEAFF. Full variable domain (rest looked up from reference TRBV5-6 and TRBJ1-1): DAGVTQSPTHLIKTRGQQVTLRCSPKSGHDTVSWYQQALGQGPQFIFQYYEEEERQRGNFPDRFSGHQFPNYSSELNVNALLLGDSALYLCASSLRGLGESTEAFFGQGTRLTVV.

CDR3 amino acids: CASSPITRGDTEAFF. CDR3 in DNA: TGTGCCAGCTCACCAATTACCCGGGGGGACACTGAAGCTTTCTTT. This chain connects TRBV18 to TRBJ1-1, with D possibly matching TRBD1 (5 bases). The CDR3 is 15 amino acids. V lost 2 bases to trimming and J lost 3 bases, with 13 bases between them. The germline gives CDR1 KGHSH, CDR2 LQKENI.

This clone was observed a handful of times. CDR3 sequence (DNA): TGCGCCAGCAGCCACGGCTTGACTAGCGGGGGGGAGACCCAGTACTTC. Translating it yields CASSHGLTSGGETQYF. This chain connects TRBV4-1 to TRBJ2-5; TRBD2 aligns across 13 bases. V lost 3 bases and J lost 5; bases outside the gene matches: 6. This CDR3 has 16 amino acids. Germline CDR1 reads MGHRA; CDR2 reads YSYEKL.